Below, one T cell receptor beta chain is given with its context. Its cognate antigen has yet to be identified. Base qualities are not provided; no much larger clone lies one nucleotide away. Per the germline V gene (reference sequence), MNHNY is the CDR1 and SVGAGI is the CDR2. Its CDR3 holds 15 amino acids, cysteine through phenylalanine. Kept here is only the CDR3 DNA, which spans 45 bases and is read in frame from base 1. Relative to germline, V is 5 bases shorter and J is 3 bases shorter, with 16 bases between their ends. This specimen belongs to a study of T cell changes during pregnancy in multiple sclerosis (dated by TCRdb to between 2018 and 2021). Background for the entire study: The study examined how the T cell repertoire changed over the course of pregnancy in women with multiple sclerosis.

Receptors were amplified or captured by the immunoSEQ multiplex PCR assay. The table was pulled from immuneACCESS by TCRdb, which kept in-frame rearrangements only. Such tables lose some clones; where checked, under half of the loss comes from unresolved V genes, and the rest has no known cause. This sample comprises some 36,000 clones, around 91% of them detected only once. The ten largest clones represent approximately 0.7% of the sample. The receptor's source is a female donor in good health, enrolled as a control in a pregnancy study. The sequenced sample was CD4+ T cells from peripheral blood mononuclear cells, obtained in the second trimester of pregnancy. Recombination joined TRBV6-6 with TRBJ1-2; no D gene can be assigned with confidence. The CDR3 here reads CASSDGGFFDYGYTF. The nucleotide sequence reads TGTGCCAGCAGTGACGGCGGGTTTTTCGACTATGGCTACACCTTC.